Listed here is a single T cell receptor (beta chain). Its antigen is currently unknown. This sample is part of a study of response to subunit inactivated influenza vaccine. V lost 5 bases and J lost 6, with 17 bases in between. The CDR3 spans 15 residues. From germline, CDR1 is SGHVS and CDR2 FQNEAQ. TCRdb reprocessed the RT-PCR reads with MiXCR, giving one entry per CDR3 protein. The profile shows some 180,000 distinct CDR3 sequences, approximately 8.7% of them singletons. Overall study results and limits: The study's authors posited that every seasonal influenza vaccination enlists few new T cells.

The rearrangement uses TRBV7-8 and TRBJ2-1; D is possibly TRBD1 or TRBD2 (6 bases each). The sequencing here drew on non-naive T cells sorted from PBMCs, taken on the day of vaccination. This receptor was taken from a man aged 45-65 years who received an inactivated influenza vaccine. The CDR3 DNA reads as TGTGCCAGCAGCCTCCGGGGGCTAGCACGCAATGAGCAGTTCTTC. Its protein is CASSLRGLARNEQFF.